The text below deals with one TCR beta chain. The antigen is undetermined. This sample is drawn from a study of shared clonotypes between healthy human individuals. As for the study in general: Donor composition was two women and three men, aged 18 to 49.

Broader study findings: It was expected that sequencing depth would affect clonotype sharing among donors.

Every subset's genomic DNA went evenly onto several immunoSEQ plates. Libraries were prepared by immunoSEQ multiplex PCR; TCRdb keeps only in-frame clonotypes and omits some of them. The repertoire has about 700,000 clones, 92% of them found once; the top ten carry 24%. The CDR3 has 16 residues. The germline CDR1 and CDR2 sequences are SQVTM and ANQGSEA. V gave up 4 bases and J gave up 6 bases, with 23 bases separating them. CD45RO-negative, CCR7-positively selected cells formed the naive CD8 fraction, excluding terminally differentiated effector memory CD45RA+ cells. Sequenced: naive CD8+ T cells sorted from blood. The clonotype comes from a man younger than 45 in good health. The chain uses TRBV29-1 and TRBJ2-3, with D perhaps matching TRBD2 (6 bases). CDR3 loop: CSVAPLAARVVDTQYF. For the CDR3, the DNA is TGCAGCGTTGCTCCCTTAGCGGCCCGAGTAGTGGATACGCAGTATTTT.